This passage covers 14 T cell receptor beta chains from one sample sequenced in a study of shared clonotypes between healthy human individuals. Clones were sequenced by immunoSEQ multiplex PCR, and TCRdb holds only the in-frame ones, with some missing. This sample has more than 400,000 clones, with approximately 95% found just once. Sequenced sample: naive CD4+ T cells sorted from blood. The subset denotes: CD45RA+ positively selected. These receptors were taken from a woman aged 25 to 45 in good health.

V gene TRBV19 combines with J gene TRBJ2-5; 9 nucleotides align to TRBD1. This CDR3 is 14 amino acids long. With V trimmed by 4 bases and J by 4 bases, 4 bases remained unmatched. Germline CDR1 is LNHDA and CDR2 is SQIVND (reference sequence). CDR3 region: CASSRQGVVETQYF. The CDR3, as DNA: TGTGCCAGTAGTAGACAGGGGGTGGTAGAGACCCAGTACTTC.

Here the CDR3 reads CASSDGRAGDTQYF. CDR3 DNA sequence: TGTGCCAGCAGCGATGGACGGGCCGGCGATACGCAGTATTTT. The chain employs TRBV11-3 and TRBJ2-3, with D unclear. V was pared by 5 bases and J by 6 bases, with 15 bases between. There are 14 residues in the CDR3. The germline CDR1 and CDR2 sequences are SGHNT and YENEEA.

The chain carries TRBV5-4 and TRBJ2-7; no definite D call. Germline V lookup: CDR1 SGHNT, CDR2 YYREEE (reference sequence). The V gene lost 7 bases and the J gene lost 2 bases, with 16 bases spanning the gap. The CDR3 length is 14 residues. The CDR3 is CASHSRVDAYEQYF. CDR3 coding DNA: TGTGCCAGCCACAGCCGGGTAGACGCCTACGAGCAGTACTTC.

V is TRBV10-2 and J is TRBJ2-7; D tentatively reads TRBD1 or TRBD2 (5 bases each). The ends were cut back, 10 bases at V and 1 base at J, with 14 bases in the middle. The CDR3 loop spans 13 amino acids. Per the germline V gene, CDR1 is WSHSY and CDR2 is SAAADI. For the CDR3, the DNA is TGCGCCACTTCCGGGACGTTATCCTACGAGCAGTACTTC. Its translation is CATSGTLSYEQYF.

Notes on this clone: This sample includes further DNA sequences coding for the same CDR3. The chain links TRBV6-5 to TRBJ1-5; 9 bases are a match to TRBD1. Losses at the gene ends were 6 bases for V and 1 base for J; bases not matched to a gene: 4. Looked up from germline, CDR1 is MNHEY and CDR2 is SVGAGI. The CDR3 extends over 15 amino acids. DNA of the CDR3: TGTGCCAGCAGATCGGACAGGGGAAGCAATCAGCCCCAGCATTTT. Encoded protein: CASRSDRGSNQPQHF.

This chain connects TRBV18 to TRBJ2-7, with TRBD1 as a possible D gene (6 bases). This CDR3 is 15 amino acids long. V was clipped by 3 bases and J by 3 bases, with 15 bases between them. CDR1 is KGHSH, CDR2 LQKENI, per germline. The CDR3 is CASSPRGTPNYEQYF. CDR3 sequence (DNA): TGTGCCAGCTCACCCAGAGGGACACCGAACTACGAGCAGTACTTC.

This chain uses TRBV6-1 with TRBJ1-2; 7 bases fit TRBD1. The junction had 7 bases not matched to a gene; V was cut back by 5 bases and J by 4 bases. Germline V CDR1 and CDR2: MNHNS, SASEGT. There are 14 residues in the CDR3. The CDR3 sequence: CASSTQGRGYGYTF. The DNA of the CDR3 is TGTGCCAGCAGTACACAGGGGAGGGGCTATGGCTACACCTTC.

V is TRBV5-4 and J is TRBJ1-1, with a weak D call TRBD1 (6 bases). The CDR3 is 16 amino acids. Trimming cost V 3 bases and J 0 bases, with 15 bases left between them. Germline V CDR1 and CDR2: SGHNT, YYREEE (reference sequence). In DNA form, the CDR3 reads TGTGCCAGCAGCTATCGGTTGGACAGCATGAACACTGAAGCTTTCTTT. This translates into CASSYRLDSMNTEAFF.

V usage is TRBV5-1 and J usage is TRBJ2-7; 7 bases match TRBD2. V lost 5 bases and J lost 2; bases outside the gene matches: 10. This CDR3 has 15 residues. The germline gives CDR1 SGHRS, CDR2 YFSETQ. Here the CDR3 reads CASSFQQRGTYEQYF. The CDR3 DNA sequence: TGCGCCAGCAGTTTCCAGCAGCGGGGCACCTACGAGCAGTACTTC.

V gene TRBV27 combines with J gene TRBJ2-1, with 8 bases lining up with TRBD2. The CDR3 has 15 amino acids. V was clipped by 5 bases and J by 4 bases; unmatched bases: 7. Germline assignment: CDR1 MNHEY and CDR2 SMNVEV (reference sequence). The CDR3 DNA reads TGTGCCAGCAGTCAAACGGCTAGCGGGTACAATGAGCAGTTCTTC. Translation gives CASSQTASGYNEQFF.

The genes are TRBV14 and TRBJ2-7; a possible D gene is TRBD2 (6 bases). CDR1 is SGHDN, CDR2 FVKESK, per germline. This CDR3 has 15 amino acids. The V and J ends lost 1 base and 2 bases respectively, with 12 bases between them. CDR3 bases: TGTGCCAGCAGCCAAGCGGGCGGGGCCCCCTACGAGCAGTACTTC. It codes for CASSQAGGAPYEQYF.

The chain couples TRBV27 to TRBJ2-5; the D gene is possibly TRBD2 (6 bases). The J call may be incorrect, as the DNA end agrees better with TRBJ2-7. The CDR3 contains 14 residues. CDR1 and CDR2 from the germline V gene are MNHEY and SMNVEV (reference sequence). The CDR3: CASSLAGRNYEQYF. As DNA, the CDR3 is TGTGCCAGCAGTTTAGCGGGACGGAACTACGAGCAGTACTTC.

The chain recombines TRBV7-9 with TRBJ2-7, with a possible D match to TRBD1 (6 bases). The CDR3 length is 14 residues. From germline, CDR1 is SEHNR and CDR2 FQNEAQ (reference sequence). Trimming shortened V by 5 bases and J by 3 bases, and 14 bases separated the two germline ends. CDR3 amino acids: CASSRQTGGYEQYF. The CDR3 DNA follows: TGTGCCAGCAGCCGTCAGACAGGAGGCTACGAGCAGTACTTC.

V is TRBV19 and J is TRBJ1-5, with 8 nucleotides matching TRBD1. This CDR3 is built from 14 residues. Trimming took 7 bases from V and 2 from J; bases not matched to a gene: 4. Germline V gene lookup returns CDR1 LNHDA and CDR2 SQIVND (reference sequence). This CDR3 is CASTTTGGNQPQHF. The CDR3 DNA follows: TGTGCCAGTACCACGACAGGGGGCAATCAGCCCCAGCATTTT. Full variable domain (remainder filled in from reference TRBV19 and TRBJ1-5): DGGITQSPKYLFRKEGQNVTLSCEQNLNHDAMYWYRQDPGQGLRLIYYSQIVNDFQKGDIAEGYSVSREKKESFPLTVTSAQKNPTAFYLCASTTTGGNQPQHFGDGTRLSIL.